This TCR beta chain was profiled in a study of T cells in Graves' hyperthyroidism and ophthalmopathy. Template material for amplifying TCR beta CDR3 regions consisted of RNA transcripts. TCR CDR3 regions were first amplified by RT-PCR with HTBI primers. TCRdb recomputed calls from the multiplex PCR reads with MiXCR, one row per CDR3 protein. In the table there are 250,000 to 300,000 distinct CDR3 sequences, about 13% of which are singletons. Trimming took off 4 bases at V and 4 bases at J, with 14 bases between the two ends. CDR1 is SQVTM, CDR2 ANQGSEA, per germline. The length of the CDR3 is 13 residues. Notes on this clonotype: Being one base from a much bigger clone, this may be a read error.

This rearrangement joins TRBV29-1 to TRBJ2-7, with D tentatively TRBD1 (5 bases). The sequence was collected from a woman aged 40 to 55 with Graves' hyperthyroidism. The sample consisted of blood. DNA of the CDR3: TGCAGCGTTGTCCAGGGCGCCGAATACGAGCAGTACTTC. It specifies CSVVQGAEYEQYF.